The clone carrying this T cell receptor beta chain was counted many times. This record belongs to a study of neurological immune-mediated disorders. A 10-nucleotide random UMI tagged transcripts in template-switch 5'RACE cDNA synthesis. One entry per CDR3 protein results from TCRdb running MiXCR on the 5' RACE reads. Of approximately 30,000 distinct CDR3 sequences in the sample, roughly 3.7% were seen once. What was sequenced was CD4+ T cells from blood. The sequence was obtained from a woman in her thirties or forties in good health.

The CDR3 sequence: CASSLAMETNYGYTF. The CDR3 nucleotides read TGTGCCAGCAGCTTGGCCATGGAGACTAACTATGGCTACACCTTC. This chain connects TRBV5-6 to TRBJ1-2; D is undetermined. CDR1 SGHDT and CDR2 YYEEEE come from the germline V gene. Trimming pared 0 bases from V and 0 bases from J, leaving 9 bases between. The CDR3 runs 15 residues.